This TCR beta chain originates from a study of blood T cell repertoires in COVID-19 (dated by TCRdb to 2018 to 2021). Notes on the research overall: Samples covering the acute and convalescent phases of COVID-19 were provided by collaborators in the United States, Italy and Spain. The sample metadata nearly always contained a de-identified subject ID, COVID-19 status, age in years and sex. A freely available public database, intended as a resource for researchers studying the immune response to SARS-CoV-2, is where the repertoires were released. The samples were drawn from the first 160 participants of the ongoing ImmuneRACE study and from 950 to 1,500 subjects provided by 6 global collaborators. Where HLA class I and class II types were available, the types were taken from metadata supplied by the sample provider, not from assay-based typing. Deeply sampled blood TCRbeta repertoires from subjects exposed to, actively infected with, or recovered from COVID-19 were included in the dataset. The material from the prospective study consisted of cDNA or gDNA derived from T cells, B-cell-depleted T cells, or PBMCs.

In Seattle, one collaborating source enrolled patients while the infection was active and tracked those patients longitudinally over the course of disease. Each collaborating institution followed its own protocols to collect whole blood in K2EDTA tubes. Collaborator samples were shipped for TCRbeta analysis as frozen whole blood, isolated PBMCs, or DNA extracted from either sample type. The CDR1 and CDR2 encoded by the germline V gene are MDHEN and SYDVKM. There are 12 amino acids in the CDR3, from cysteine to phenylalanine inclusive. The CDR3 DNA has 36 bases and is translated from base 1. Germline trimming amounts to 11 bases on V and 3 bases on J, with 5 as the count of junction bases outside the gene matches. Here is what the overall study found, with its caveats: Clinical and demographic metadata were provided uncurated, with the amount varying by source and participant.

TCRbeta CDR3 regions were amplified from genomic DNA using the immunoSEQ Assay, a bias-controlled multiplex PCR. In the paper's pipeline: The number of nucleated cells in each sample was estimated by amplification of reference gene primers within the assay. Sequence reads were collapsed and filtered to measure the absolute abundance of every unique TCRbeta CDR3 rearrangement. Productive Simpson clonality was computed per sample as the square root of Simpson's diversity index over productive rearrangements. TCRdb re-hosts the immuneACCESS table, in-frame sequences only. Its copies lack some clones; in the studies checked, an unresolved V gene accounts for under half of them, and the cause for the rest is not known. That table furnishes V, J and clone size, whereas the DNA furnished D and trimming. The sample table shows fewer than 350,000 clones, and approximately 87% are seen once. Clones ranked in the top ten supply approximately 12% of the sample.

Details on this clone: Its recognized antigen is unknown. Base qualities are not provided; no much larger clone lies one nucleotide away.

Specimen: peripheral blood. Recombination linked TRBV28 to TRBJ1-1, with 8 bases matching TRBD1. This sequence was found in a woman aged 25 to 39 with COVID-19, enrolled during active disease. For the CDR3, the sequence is CAAGTGDTEAFF. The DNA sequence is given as TGTGCCGCCGGGACAGGAGACACTGAAGCTTTCTTT.